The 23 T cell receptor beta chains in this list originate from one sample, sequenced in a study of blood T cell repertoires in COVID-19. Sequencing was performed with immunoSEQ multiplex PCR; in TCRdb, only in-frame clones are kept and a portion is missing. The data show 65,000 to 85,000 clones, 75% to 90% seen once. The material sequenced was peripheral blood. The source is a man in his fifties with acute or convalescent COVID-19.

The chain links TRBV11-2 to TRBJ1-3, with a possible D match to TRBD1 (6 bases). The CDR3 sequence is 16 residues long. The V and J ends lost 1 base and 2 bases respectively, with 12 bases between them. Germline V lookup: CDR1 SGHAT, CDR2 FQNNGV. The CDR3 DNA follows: TGTGCCAGCAGCTTAGGACAGGTGGATGCTGGAAACACCATATATTTT. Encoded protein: CASSLGQVDAGNTIYF.

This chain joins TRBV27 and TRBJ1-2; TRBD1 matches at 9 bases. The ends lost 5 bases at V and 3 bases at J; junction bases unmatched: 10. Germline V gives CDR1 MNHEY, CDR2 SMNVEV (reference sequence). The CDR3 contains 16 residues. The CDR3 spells CASSRAGTGSYYGYTF. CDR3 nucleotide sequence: TGTGCCAGCAGTCGCGCCGGGACAGGGAGCTACTATGGCTACACCTTC.

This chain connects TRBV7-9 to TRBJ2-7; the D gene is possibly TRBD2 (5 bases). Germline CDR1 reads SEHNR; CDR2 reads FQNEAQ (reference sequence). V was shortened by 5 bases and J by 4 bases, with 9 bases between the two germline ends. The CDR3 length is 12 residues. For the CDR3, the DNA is TGTGCCAGCAGCCCCCCGGGATACGAGCAGTACGTC. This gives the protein CASSPPGYEQYV.

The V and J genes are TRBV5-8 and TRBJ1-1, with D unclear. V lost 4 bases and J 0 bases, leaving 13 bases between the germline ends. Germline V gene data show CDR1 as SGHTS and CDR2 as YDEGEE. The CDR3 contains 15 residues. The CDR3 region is CASSRPAGMNTEAFF. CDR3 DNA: TGTGCCAGCAGCCGCCCGGCGGGGATGAACACTGAAGCTTTCTTT.

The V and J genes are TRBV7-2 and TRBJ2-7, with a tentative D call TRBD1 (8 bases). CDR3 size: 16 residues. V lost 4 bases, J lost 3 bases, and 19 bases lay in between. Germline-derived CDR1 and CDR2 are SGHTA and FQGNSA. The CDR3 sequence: CASSSRETGALYEQYV. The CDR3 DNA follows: TGTGCCAGCAGCTCGCGGGAGACAGGGGCCCTCTACGAGCAGTACGTC.

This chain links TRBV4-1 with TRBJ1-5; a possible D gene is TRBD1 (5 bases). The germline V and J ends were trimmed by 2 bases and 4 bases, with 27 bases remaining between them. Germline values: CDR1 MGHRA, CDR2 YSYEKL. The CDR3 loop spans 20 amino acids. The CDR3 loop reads CASSQSAGGRFEVENQPQHF. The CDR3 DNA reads TGCGCCAGCAGCCAATCGGCTGGGGGGAGGTTTGAAGTGGAAAATCAGCCCCAGCATTTT.

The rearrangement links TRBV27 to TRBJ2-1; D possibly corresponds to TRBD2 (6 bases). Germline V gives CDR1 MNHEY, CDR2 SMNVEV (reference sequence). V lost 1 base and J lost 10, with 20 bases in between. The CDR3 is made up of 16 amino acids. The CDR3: CASSLLGLGGGGEQFF. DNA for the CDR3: TGTGCCAGCAGTTTATTGGGGCTGGGAGGAGGAGGAGAGCAGTTCTTC.

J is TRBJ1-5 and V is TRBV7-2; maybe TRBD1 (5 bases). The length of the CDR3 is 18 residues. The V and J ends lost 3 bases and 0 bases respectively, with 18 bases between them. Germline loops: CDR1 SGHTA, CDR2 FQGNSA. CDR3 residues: CASSFQGSAYASNQPQHF. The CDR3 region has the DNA TGTGCCAGCAGCTTTCAGGGTTCGGCATACGCTAGCAATCAGCCCCAGCATTTT.

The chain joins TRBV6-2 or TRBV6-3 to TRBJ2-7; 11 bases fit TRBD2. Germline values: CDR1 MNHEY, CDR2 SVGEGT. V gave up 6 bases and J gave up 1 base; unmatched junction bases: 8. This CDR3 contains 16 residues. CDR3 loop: CASSLSGTSGSYEQYV. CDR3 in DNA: TGTGCCAGCAGCCTCTCCGGGACTAGCGGATCCTACGAGCAGTACGTC.

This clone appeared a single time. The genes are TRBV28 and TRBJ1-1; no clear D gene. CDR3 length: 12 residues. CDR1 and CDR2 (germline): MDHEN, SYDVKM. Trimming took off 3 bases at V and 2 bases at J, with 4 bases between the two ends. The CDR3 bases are TGTGCCAGCAGTTTGCTAAACACTGAAGCTTTCTTT. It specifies CASSLLNTEAFF.

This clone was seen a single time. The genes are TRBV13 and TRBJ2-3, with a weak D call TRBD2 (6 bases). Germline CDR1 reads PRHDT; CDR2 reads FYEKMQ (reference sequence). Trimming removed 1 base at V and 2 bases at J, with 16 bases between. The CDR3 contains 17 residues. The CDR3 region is CASSLDSERAITDTQYF. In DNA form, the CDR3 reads TGTGCCAGCAGCTTAGACTCCGAGCGGGCGATCACAGATACGCAGTATTTT.

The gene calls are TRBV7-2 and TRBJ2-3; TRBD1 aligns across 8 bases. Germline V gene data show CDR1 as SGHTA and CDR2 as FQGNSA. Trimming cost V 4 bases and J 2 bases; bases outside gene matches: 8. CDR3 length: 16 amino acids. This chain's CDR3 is CASSSRRTGITDTQYF. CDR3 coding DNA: TGTGCCAGCAGCTCCCGTAGGACAGGGATCACAGATACGCAGTATTTT.

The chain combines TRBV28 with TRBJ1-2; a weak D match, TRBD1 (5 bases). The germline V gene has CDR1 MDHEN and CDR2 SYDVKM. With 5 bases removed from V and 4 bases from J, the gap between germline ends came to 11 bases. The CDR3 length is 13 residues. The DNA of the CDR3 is TGTGCCAGCAGTCCAGGGAACCTCTATGGCTACACCTTC. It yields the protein CASSPGNLYGYTF.

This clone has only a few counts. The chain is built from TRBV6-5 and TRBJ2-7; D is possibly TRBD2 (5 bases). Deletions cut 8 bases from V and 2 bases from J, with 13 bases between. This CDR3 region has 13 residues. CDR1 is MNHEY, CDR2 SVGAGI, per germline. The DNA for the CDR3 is TGTGCCAGCTCTAGGGAGAGGCCCTACGAGCAGTACTTC. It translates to CASSRERPYEQYF.

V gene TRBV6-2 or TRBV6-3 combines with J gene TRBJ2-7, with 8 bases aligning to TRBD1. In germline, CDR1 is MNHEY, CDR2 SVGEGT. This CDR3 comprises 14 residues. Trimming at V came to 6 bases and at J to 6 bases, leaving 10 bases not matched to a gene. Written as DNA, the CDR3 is TGTGCCAGCAGCCACCGGACAGGGTGGGGCGAGCAGTACTTC. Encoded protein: CASSHRTGWGEQYF.

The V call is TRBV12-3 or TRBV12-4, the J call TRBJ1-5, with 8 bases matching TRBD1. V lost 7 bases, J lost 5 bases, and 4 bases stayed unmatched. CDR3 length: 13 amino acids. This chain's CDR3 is CASTQGAHQPQHF. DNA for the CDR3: TGTGCCAGCACTCAGGGGGCCCATCAGCCCCAGCATTTT.

As DNA, the CDR3 is TGTGCCAGCAGTTTGAACATCAACTATGGCTACACCTTC. Translated: CASSLNINYGYTF. V is TRBV12-3 or TRBV12-4 and J is TRBJ1-2; D not resolved. This CDR3 has 13 residues. Between the trimmed V and J ends, which lost 3 bases and 2 bases, there was a span of 7 bases.

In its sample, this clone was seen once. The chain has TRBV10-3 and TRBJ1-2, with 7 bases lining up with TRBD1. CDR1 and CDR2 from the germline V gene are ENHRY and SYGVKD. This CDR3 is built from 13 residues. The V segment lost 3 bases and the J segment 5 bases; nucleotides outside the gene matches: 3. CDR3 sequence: CAISDEGAYGYTF. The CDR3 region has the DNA TGTGCCATCAGTGACGAGGGGGCATATGGCTACACCTTC.

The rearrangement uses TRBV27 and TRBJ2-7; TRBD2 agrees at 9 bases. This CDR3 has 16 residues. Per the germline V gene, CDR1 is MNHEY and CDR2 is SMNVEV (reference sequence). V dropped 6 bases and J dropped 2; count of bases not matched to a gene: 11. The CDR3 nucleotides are TGTGCCAGCAGCACGGACAGCGGGAGGTCACCCTACGAGCAGTACTTC. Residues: CASSTDSGRSPYEQYF.

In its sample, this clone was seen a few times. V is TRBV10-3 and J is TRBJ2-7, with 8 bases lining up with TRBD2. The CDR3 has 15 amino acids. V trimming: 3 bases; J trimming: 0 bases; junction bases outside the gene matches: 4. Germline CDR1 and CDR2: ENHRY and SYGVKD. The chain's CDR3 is CAISERLAGSYEQYF. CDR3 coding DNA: TGTGCCATCAGTGAACGGCTAGCGGGCTCCTACGAGCAGTACTTC.

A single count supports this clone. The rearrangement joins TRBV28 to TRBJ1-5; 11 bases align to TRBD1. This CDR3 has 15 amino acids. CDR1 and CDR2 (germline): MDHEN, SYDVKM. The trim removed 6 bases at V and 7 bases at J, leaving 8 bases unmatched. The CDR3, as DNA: TGTGCCAGCAGGCCCGGACAGGGGGCGATCCAGCCCCAGCATTTT. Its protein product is CASRPGQGAIQPQHF.

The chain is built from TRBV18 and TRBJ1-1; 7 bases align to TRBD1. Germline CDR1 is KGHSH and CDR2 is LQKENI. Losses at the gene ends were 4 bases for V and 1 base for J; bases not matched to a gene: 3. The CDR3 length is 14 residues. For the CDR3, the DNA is TGTGCCAGCTCACAAGCAGGGGGGAACACTGAAGCTTTCTTT. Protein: CASSQAGGNTEAFF.

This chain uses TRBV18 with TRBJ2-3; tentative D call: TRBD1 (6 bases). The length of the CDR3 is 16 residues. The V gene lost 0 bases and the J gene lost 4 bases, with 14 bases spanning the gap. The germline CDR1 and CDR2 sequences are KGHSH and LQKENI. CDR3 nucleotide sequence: TGTGCCAGCTCACCACCGAAACAGGGACGCGCAGATACGCAGTATTTT. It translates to CASSPPKQGRADTQYF.